One and the same sample provided the 9 T cell receptor beta chains below, sequenced in a study of blood T cells in healthy people across ages (dated by TCRdb to 2015 to 2017). Preparation of the library involved 5' RACE. The instrument was an Illumina HiSeq 2500. A second about 7 to 12 cycle PCR used a sample-barcoded 5' primer and a J-beta primer mix. In-frame beta chains were kept once TCRdb had trimmed the public reads at Q25 with fastp and called clones with MiXCR. Every distinct CDR3 protein forms one entry, paired with its most common genes and DNA. For this sample there are approximately 940,000 distinct CDR3 sequences; around 46% appear just once. 13% of the sample rests with the top ten. The sequencing input was blood. These receptors were collected from a man aged 25-40 years in good health.

This clonotype was recorded a few times. This chain uses TRBV12-3 or TRBV12-4 with TRBJ1-2; 10 bases match TRBD1. The CDR3 sequence is 14 residues long. The V segment lost 3 bases and the J segment 5 bases; nucleotides outside the gene matches: 3. The CDR3 coding sequence is TGTGCCAGCAGTTTGGGGACAGGGGTTTATGGCTACACCTTC. This encodes CASSLGTGVYGYTF.

J is TRBJ2-1 and V is TRBV10-3; 9 nucleotides align to TRBD2. The trim removed 6 bases at V and 7 bases at J, leaving 4 bases unmatched. CDR1 and CDR2 (germline): ENHRY, SYGVKD. This CDR3 contains 13 residues. The CDR3 coding sequence is TGTGCCATCAGCCGTAGCGGGGGAAATGAGCAGTTCTTC. Translation: CAISRSGGNEQFF.

The chain combines TRBV27 with TRBJ2-7; D remains ambiguous. Germline CDR1 is MNHEY and CDR2 is SMNVEV (reference sequence). V was shortened by 8 bases and J by 2 bases, with 10 bases between the two germline ends. This CDR3 spans 12 amino acids. CDR3 nucleotides: TGTGCCAGCGCCAGGCACCCCTACGAGCAGTACTTC. This sequence encodes CASARHPYEQYF.

The chain combines TRBV10-1 with TRBJ2-1; D remains ambiguous. The CDR3 has 12 residues. The V gene's germline CDR1 is WNHNN and CDR2 SYGVQD (reference sequence). Trimming left V 2 bases short and J 10 bases short, with 9 bases between. The CDR3 DNA sequence: TGCGCCAGCAGTGAGCTAGGGATGGAGCAGTTCTTC. Its protein product is CASSELGMEQFF.

J is TRBJ1-2 and V is TRBV12-3 or TRBV12-4, with no clear D. The CDR3 is 14 amino acids. V lost 6 bases to trimming and J lost 0 bases, with 11 bases between them. The CDR3 spells CASRRSASNYGYTF. The CDR3 region has the DNA TGTGCCAGCAGGCGCAGCGCCTCTAACTATGGCTACACCTTC.

This clonotype was picked up one time. The chain joins TRBV29-1 to TRBJ1-1, with TRBD1 as a possible D gene (6 bases). Trimming took off 7 bases at V and 1 base at J, with 10 bases between the two ends. The germline V gene has CDR1 SQVTM and CDR2 ANQGSEA. The CDR3 is 12 amino acids. CDR3: CSGGTSNTEAFF. The CDR3, as DNA: TGCAGCGGGGGGACATCGAACACTGAAGCTTTCTTT.

This clonotype was observed at least ten times. This sequence joins TRBV29-1 and TRBJ2-7, with a possible D match to TRBD2 (6 bases). V shed 6 bases and J shed 0 bases, with 6 bases lying between them. CDR3 length equals 11 residues. Germline V CDR1 and CDR2: SQVTM, ANQGSEA. Here the CDR3 DNA reads TGCAGCGTCGGGAGCTCCTACGAGCAGTACTTC. As protein: CSVGSSYEQYF.

V and J are TRBV5-1 and TRBJ2-5, with D tentatively TRBD1 (5 bases). Between the trimmed V and J ends, which lost 1 base and 5 bases, there was a span of 12 bases. Germline CDR1 and CDR2: SGHRS and YFSETQ. The CDR3 contains 14 residues. The CDR3 protein is CASSLLGVGETQYF. Written as DNA, the CDR3 is TGCGCCAGCAGCTTGTTAGGGGTGGGGGAGACCCAGTACTTC.

This chain joins TRBV7-2 and TRBJ2-5, with D uncertain. The V and J ends lost 3 bases and 1 base respectively, with 9 bases between them. The V gene's germline CDR1 is SGHTA and CDR2 FQGNSA. The CDR3 covers 14 residues. The CDR3: CASSFGAVQETQYF. The CDR3 region has the DNA TGTGCCAGCAGCTTTGGAGCAGTCCAAGAGACCCAGTACTTC.